Below, 19 T cell receptor beta chains from the same sample are listed, as sequenced in a study of cytomegalovirus exposure and HLA in healthy donors. The PCR was carried out with 60 Vbeta primers and 13 Jbeta primers. The table came from immunoSEQ multiplex PCR; TCRdb's copy has only in-frame clones and leaves some out. The table lists about 130,000 clones, about 74% of them singletons. Sequenced input: PBMCs. These receptors were taken from a male donor in good health and CMV-seronegative.

J is TRBJ2-3 and V is TRBV11-3; a possible D gene is TRBD2 (6 bases). Trimming pared 5 bases from V and 1 base from J, leaving 13 bases between. The CDR3 is 15 residues long. Germline V lookup: CDR1 SGHNT, CDR2 YENEEA. CDR3 in DNA: TGTGCCAGCAGCCCCGGGGGAGGTGGCACAGATACGCAGTATTTT. Its protein is CASSPGGGGTDTQYF.

The rearrangement uses TRBV19 and TRBJ1-1; D is uncertain. With 7 bases removed from V and 3 bases from J, the gap between germline ends came to 9 bases. Germline lookup yields CDR1 LNHDA and CDR2 SQIVND (reference sequence). The CDR3 loop spans 12 amino acids. This CDR3 reads CASTRGDTEAFF. The CDR3 DNA sequence: TGTGCCAGTACCCGGGGAGACACTGAAGCTTTCTTT.

The chain has TRBV4-1 and TRBJ1-3; D not certain. Looked up from germline, CDR1 is MGHRA and CDR2 is YSYEKL. The CDR3 spans 16 residues. V was pared by 4 bases and J by 2 bases, with 15 bases between. The CDR3 coding sequence is TGCGCCAGCAGCCCGGAACGGTGGCGGGCTGGAAACACCATATATTTT. Its translation is CASSPERWRAGNTIYF.

The V gene is TRBV7-6, the J gene TRBJ2-7; unclear D gene. The CDR3 contains 14 residues. Germline CDR1 reads SGHVS; CDR2 reads FNYEAQ. V dropped 1 base and J dropped 1 base, with 8 bases sitting between them. DNA for the CDR3: TGTGCCAGCAGCTTAGAATTTTCTTCCTACGAGCAGTACTTC. Translated: CASSLEFSSYEQYF.

The V and J genes are TRBV7-9 and TRBJ2-7, with D possibly being TRBD1 (5 bases). The CDR3 extends over 16 amino acids. Germline assignment: CDR1 SEHNR and CDR2 FQNEAQ (reference sequence). V lost 5 bases, J lost 2 bases, and 19 bases lay in between. The CDR3 DNA reads as TGTGCCAGCAGCCCTCGAACAGGATCAGGAACCTACGAGCAGTACTTC. This sequence encodes CASSPRTGSGTYEQYF.

The gene calls are TRBV29-1 and TRBJ2-3; TRBD1 aligns across 7 bases. Germline CDR1 and CDR2: SQVTM and ANQGSEA. After removal of 4 bases from V and 4 bases from J, the junction contained 2 bases not matched to a gene. This CDR3 has 12 residues. CDR3 residues: CSVGRGSDTQYF. The CDR3, as DNA: TGCAGCGTTGGCAGGGGGTCAGATACGCAGTATTTT.

The chain couples TRBV7-2 to TRBJ1-3, with 12 bases lining up with TRBD1. Germline trimming cut 4 bases from V and 6 bases from J; bases unmatched to any gene: 4. The germline gives CDR1 SGHTA, CDR2 FQGNSA. CDR3 length: 15 residues. The CDR3 is CASSWAGQGANTIYF. The CDR3 DNA is TGTGCCAGCAGCTGGGCGGGACAGGGGGCAAACACCATATATTTT.

The chain couples TRBV2 to TRBJ2-3; D gene unclear. Germline V gene data show CDR1 as SNHLY and CDR2 as FYNNEI. CDR3 size: 13 residues. With 4 bases removed from V and 2 bases from J, the gap between germline ends came to 7 bases. The CDR3 DNA reads TGTGCCAGCAGTGCGCGGTTCACAGATACGCAGTATTTT. This gives the protein CASSARFTDTQYF.

J is TRBJ1-1 and V is TRBV7-9; 9 bases are shared with TRBD1. The CDR3 covers 14 residues. Germline loops: CDR1 SEHNR, CDR2 FQNEAQ (reference sequence). V lost 1 base, J lost 9 bases, and 6 bases stayed unmatched. The DNA of the CDR3 is TGTGCCAGCAGCTTAGAGGGACAGGGAACCCAAGCTTTCTTT. It is translated as CASSLEGQGTQAFF.

The J gene is TRBJ1-1, the V gene TRBV5-1; 7 nucleotides align to TRBD1. V lost 0 bases and J lost 1; bases outside the gene matches: 6. There are 16 residues in the CDR3. CDR1 and CDR2 (germline): SGHRS, YFSETQ. In nucleotides, the CDR3 is TGCGCCAGCAGCTTGGAAGGGGGCGGTGGGAACACTGAAGCTTTCTTT. Translated: CASSLEGGGGNTEAFF.

V gene TRBV5-1 combines with J gene TRBJ2-1; 11 bases fit TRBD2. The CDR3 spans 18 residues. The V and J ends lost 5 bases and 9 bases, in that order; junction bases with no gene match: 19. Per germline, CDR1 SGHRS and CDR2 YFSETQ. Here the CDR3 DNA reads TGCGCCAGCAGGTCTTTAGGTATAGCGGGGGGGGATTCAGGTGAGCAGTTCTTC. Encoded protein: CASRSLGIAGGDSGEQFF.

The V and J genes are TRBV6-1 and TRBJ2-2, with 12 nucleotides matching TRBD1. With V trimmed by 10 bases and J by 7 bases, 7 bases remained unmatched. Germline CDR1 reads MNHNS; CDR2 reads SASEGT. This CDR3 has 14 amino acids. CDR3 sequence reads: CAIGGTGGGGELFF. Here the CDR3 DNA reads TGTGCCATAGGCGGGACAGGGGGCGGCGGGGAGCTGTTTTTT.

The chain links TRBV4-3 to TRBJ2-7; 7 nucleotides line up with TRBD1. The germline V gene has CDR1 LGHNA and CDR2 YSLEER. The V gene end was trimmed by 0 bases and the J gene end by 2 bases; junction bases not matched to a gene: 4. The CDR3 is made up of 15 amino acids. This chain's CDR3 is CASSQEETGTYEQYF. CDR3 bases: TGCGCCAGCAGCCAAGAGGAGACAGGGACCTACGAGCAGTACTTC.

The rearrangement links TRBV19 to TRBJ1-2; weak D call: TRBD1 (6 bases). Germline V lookup: CDR1 LNHDA, CDR2 SQIVND (reference sequence). Trimming left V 0 bases short and J 4 bases short, with 15 bases between. The CDR3 consists of 16 residues. The CDR3 nucleotides are TGTGCCAGTAGTATAGATCGTGGAGGACAGCCCTATGGCTACACCTTC. Its protein product is CASSIDRGGQPYGYTF.

The CDR3 nucleotides read TGTGCCAGCAGCCAAGAAATGAGCGGGAGGGCCTACAATGAGCAGTTCTTC. Translating gives CASSQEMSGRAYNEQFF. J is TRBJ2-1 and V is TRBV14; the match to TRBD2 covers 10 bases. The germline V gene encodes CDR1 SGHDN and CDR2 FVKESK. The J segment lost 2 bases and the V segment lost 0 bases, leaving 4 bases of the junction unmatched. The CDR3 extends over 17 amino acids. Supplemented by reference TRBV14 and TRBJ2-1, the full variable domain reads EAGVTQFPSHSVIEKGQTVTLRCDPISGHDNLYWYRRVMGKEIKFLLHFVKESKQDESGMPNNRFLAERTGGTYSTLKVQPAELEDSGVYFCASSQEMSGRAYNEQFFGPGTRLTVL.

This clone was seen a single time. V gene TRBV28 combines with J gene TRBJ2-7; TRBD2 might be the D (5 bases). In germline, CDR1 is MDHEN, CDR2 SYDVKM. There are 15 residues in the CDR3. Trimming shortened V by 2 bases and J by 2 bases, and 13 bases separated the two germline ends. The CDR3 here is CASSLEEDGAYEQYF. The CDR3 coding sequence is TGTGCCAGCAGTTTAGAAGAGGACGGGGCCTACGAGCAGTACTTC. The whole variable domain, filled in from reference TRBV28 and TRBJ2-7, reads DVKVTQSSRYLVKRTGEKVFLECVQDMDHENMFWYRQDPGLGLRLIYFSYDVKMKEKGDIPEGYSVSREKKERFSLILESASTNQTSMYLCASSLEEDGAYEQYFGPGTRLTVT.

This clone was observed a handful of times. The chain employs TRBV2 and TRBJ2-1; tentative D call: TRBD2 (6 bases). The germline V gene has CDR1 SNHLY and CDR2 FYNNEI. Trimming took off 6 bases at V and 5 bases at J, with 11 bases between the two ends. The CDR3 totals 13 residues. The DNA of the CDR3 is TGTGCCAGCAGGGGGACGGGGGACAATGAGCAGTTCTTC. It is translated as CASRGTGDNEQFF.

The chain employs TRBV7-6 and TRBJ2-5; 15 bases are shared with TRBD2. The V gene's germline CDR1 is SGHVS and CDR2 FNYEAQ. The CDR3 contains 19 residues. Trimming took 5 bases from V and 5 from J; bases not matched to a gene: 15. CDR3 DNA sequence: TGTGCCAGCAGCCCTGGACTAGCGGGGGGGCTTGGTTCGGAGGAGACCCAGTACTTC. It yields the protein CASSPGLAGGLGSEETQYF.

J is TRBJ2-1 and V is TRBV6-4; 11 bases fit TRBD2. V shed 4 bases, J shed 2 bases, and the junction held 4 bases outside the gene matches. The germline V gene encodes CDR1 MRHNA and CDR2 SNTAGT. The CDR3 covers 16 residues. The CDR3 loop reads CASSGLAGGPYNEQFF. In DNA form, the CDR3 reads TGTGCCAGCAGTGGGCTAGCGGGAGGCCCCTACAATGAGCAGTTCTTC.